This entry lists 20 T cell receptor beta chains sequenced from one sample in a study of T cell changes during pregnancy in multiple sclerosis. Libraries were prepared by immunoSEQ multiplex PCR; TCRdb keeps only in-frame clonotypes and omits some of them. The sample contains about 80,000 clones, approximately 90% of which appear only once. The material sequenced was peripheral blood, taken before pregnancy. Receptors originate from a female donor with multiple sclerosis, enrolled in a pregnancy study.

The chain has TRBV15 and TRBJ1-5; D uncertain. Deletions cut 0 bases from V and 0 bases from J, with 6 bases between. The CDR3 length is 15 residues. The germline CDR1 and CDR2 sequences are LNHNV and YYDKDF (reference sequence). The CDR3 loop reads CATSRDRNSNQPQHF. The CDR3 DNA is TGTGCCACCAGCAGAGACAGGAATAGCAATCAGCCCCAGCATTTT.

The chain carries TRBV19 and TRBJ2-3, with TRBD2 matching over 7 bases. CDR3 length equals 14 residues. The ends lost 8 bases at V and 0 bases at J; junction bases unmatched: 5. The germline V gene encodes CDR1 LNHDA and CDR2 SQIVND (reference sequence). CDR3 region: CASSSGPSTDTQYF. CDR3 DNA sequence: TGTGCCAGTTCTAGCGGACCGAGCACAGATACGCAGTATTTT.

The chain combines TRBV5-1 with TRBJ2-2; the D gene is possibly TRBD1 (6 bases). Germline CDR1 and CDR2: SGHRS and YFSETQ. The CDR3 has 14 residues. Trimming cost V 3 bases and J 7 bases, with 13 bases left between them. This CDR3 is CASSSQGSGGELFF. The CDR3 DNA reads as TGCGCCAGCAGCTCTCAGGGGTCAGGCGGGGAGCTGTTTTTT.

The chain has TRBV19 and TRBJ2-2, with D perhaps matching TRBD1 (6 bases). Germline CDR1 and CDR2: LNHDA and SQIVND (reference sequence). The CDR3 runs 14 residues. The V and J ends lost 4 bases and 3 bases respectively, with 9 bases between them. CDR3 protein: CASSRTDYTGELFF. Written as DNA, the CDR3 is TGTGCCAGTAGTAGGACAGACTACACCGGGGAGCTGTTTTTT.

The J gene is TRBJ1-5, the V gene TRBV7-8, with 7 positions matching TRBD1. CDR1 and CDR2 (germline): SGHVS, FQNEAQ. Trimming cost V 5 bases and J 1 base; bases outside gene matches: 5. The CDR3 is 15 residues long. This chain's CDR3 is CASSPNRGSNQPQHF. The CDR3 DNA reads as TGTGCCAGCAGCCCAAACAGGGGAAGCAATCAGCCCCAGCATTTT.

The rearrangement uses TRBV15 and TRBJ2-5; TRBD1 matches at 11 bases. Losses at the gene ends were 2 bases for V and 5 bases for J; bases not matched to a gene: 4. CDR1 is LNHNV, CDR2 YYDKDF, per germline (reference sequence). This CDR3 has 15 amino acids. This CDR3 is CATSRPRTGGETQYF. The DNA for the CDR3 is TGTGCCACCAGCAGACCCCGGACAGGGGGCGAGACCCAGTACTTC.

This clone was counted once. The V and J genes are TRBV28 and TRBJ2-1, with a tentative D call TRBD2 (6 bases). Trimming took 1 base from V and 8 from J, leaving 15 bases between them. The CDR3 is 15 amino acids. Germline assignment: CDR1 MDHEN and CDR2 SYDVKM. Written as DNA, the CDR3 is TGTGCCAGCAGTTTATCCGGCGGGAAGCGCGATGAGCAGTTCTTC. This translates into CASSLSGGKRDEQFF.

The CDR3 region is CASSPPQGWNEQFF. The CDR3 nucleotides are TGTGCCAGCAGTCCTCCACAGGGTTGGAATGAGCAGTTCTTC. The chain uses TRBV2 and TRBJ2-1, with TRBD1 as a possible D gene (6 bases). In germline, CDR1 is SNHLY, CDR2 FYNNEI. The CDR3 length is 14 residues. Trimming stripped 5 bases from V and 7 bases from J, with 15 bases between.

This clone is a singleton in its sample. This chain connects TRBV28 to TRBJ2-2; the D gene is possibly TRBD2 (5 bases). Trimming removed 6 bases from V and 0 bases from J, with 17 bases in between. The CDR3 extends over 17 amino acids. CDR1 and CDR2 from the germline V gene are MDHEN and SYDVKM. The CDR3 sequence is CASRTIPQITNTGELFF. CDR3 in DNA: TGTGCCAGCAGGACTATCCCCCAGATTACGAACACCGGGGAGCTGTTTTTT.

The chain has TRBV27 and TRBJ2-3; TRBD2 aligns across 10 bases. Trimming at V came to 9 bases and at J to 3 bases, leaving 9 bases not matched to a gene. CDR1 and CDR2 (germline): MNHEY, SMNVEV (reference sequence). CDR3 length: 15 amino acids. The CDR3: CARPEASGSTDTQYF. The CDR3 DNA is TGTGCCAGACCAGAGGCTAGCGGGAGTACAGATACGCAGTATTTT.

The V and J genes are TRBV28 and TRBJ2-6; 9 bases line up with TRBD1. In germline, CDR1 is MDHEN, CDR2 SYDVKM. The CDR3 contains 19 residues. Unmatched junction bases numbered 20, after V lost 5 bases and J lost 9 bases. CDR3 sequence: CASSLAHLSDRGVNNVLTF. The CDR3 DNA reads as TGTGCCAGCAGTCTCGCACACCTATCTGACAGGGGGGTGAACAACGTCCTGACTTTC.

V usage is TRBV11-2 and J usage is TRBJ2-7; 10 bases map to TRBD1. The germline gives CDR1 SGHAT, CDR2 FQNNGV. This CDR3 region has 15 residues. The V segment lost 5 bases and the J segment 1 base; nucleotides outside the gene matches: 5. CDR3: CASSPRDRGSYEQYF. CDR3 sequence (DNA): TGTGCCAGCAGCCCCAGGGACAGGGGATCCTACGAGCAGTACTTC.

This sequence joins TRBV2 and TRBJ2-7; 7 nucleotides agree with TRBD1. Trimming at V came to 8 bases and at J to 1 base, leaving 5 bases not matched to a gene. CDR3 length equals 13 residues. In germline, CDR1 is SNHLY, CDR2 FYNNEI. The CDR3 protein is CASLPGQSYEQYF. The CDR3 nucleotides read TGTGCCAGCCTCCCGGGACAGTCCTACGAGCAGTACTTC. Filled out from reference TRBV2 and TRBJ2-7, the complete variable domain reads EPEVTQTPSHQVTQMGQEVILRCVPISNHLYFYWYRQILGQKVEFLVSFYNNEISEKSEIFDDQFSVERPDGSNFTLKIRSTKLEDSAMYFCASLPGQSYEQYFGPGTRLTVT.

This chain uses TRBV5-1 with TRBJ2-1, with a possible D match to TRBD2 (5 bases). Germline V CDR1 and CDR2: SGHRS, YFSETQ. The CDR3 runs 15 residues. V was clipped by 0 bases and J by 0 bases, with 7 bases between them. The CDR3 coding sequence is TGCGCCAGCAGCTTGGGTGGGAGCTCCTACAATGAGCAGTTCTTC. Translated: CASSLGGSSYNEQFF. Drawing the rest from reference TRBV5-1 and TRBJ2-1, the complete variable domain is KAGVTQTPRYLIKTRGQQVTLSCSPISGHRSVSWYQQTPGQGLQFLFEYFSETQRNKGNFPGRFSGRQFSNSRSEMNVSTLELGDSALYLCASSLGGSSYNEQFFGPGTRLTVL.

V usage is TRBV5-1 and J usage is TRBJ2-7; TRBD2 agrees at 11 bases. Germline CDR1 is SGHRS and CDR2 is YFSETQ. V lost 4 bases to trimming and J lost 3 bases; unmatched junction nucleotides: 3. CDR3 size: 14 residues. The CDR3 reads CASSLGTSGYEQYF. The CDR3 DNA sequence: TGCGCCAGCAGCCTAGGGACTAGCGGCTACGAGCAGTACTTC.

This clone was seen more than once but under ten times. The rearrangement uses TRBV5-4 and TRBJ1-1; 10 bases match TRBD1. Germline V gene data show CDR1 as SGHNT and CDR2 as YYREEE (reference sequence). The CDR3 contains 12 residues. After removal of 3 bases from V and 7 bases from J, the junction contained 0 bases not matched to a gene. The CDR3, as DNA: TGTGCCAGCAGCTGGGACAGGGGTGAAGCTTTCTTT. Its protein product is CASSWDRGEAFF.

In its sample, this clone was seen once. This chain connects TRBV5-1 to TRBJ2-7; 11 nucleotides agree with TRBD2. Germline lookup yields CDR1 SGHRS and CDR2 YFSETQ. The CDR3 has 15 residues. After removal of 4 bases from V and 2 bases from J, the junction contained 5 bases not matched to a gene. The CDR3 DNA follows: TGCGCCAGCAGCCCTAGGACTAGCGGGCCCTACGAGCAGTACTTC. This gives the protein CASSPRTSGPYEQYF. Looking up the rest from reference TRBV5-1 and TRBJ2-7 gives the full variable domain: KAGVTQTPRYLIKTRGQQVTLSCSPISGHRSVSWYQQTPGQGLQFLFEYFSETQRNKGNFPGRFSGRQFSNSRSEMNVSTLELGDSALYLCASSPRTSGPYEQYFGPGTRLTVT.

J is TRBJ1-1 and V is TRBV19; D is undetermined. Deletions cut 10 bases from V and 2 bases from J, with 11 bases between. The CDR3 extends over 12 amino acids. From germline, CDR1 is LNHDA and CDR2 SQIVND (reference sequence). DNA of the CDR3: TGTGCCACCGGTAACAGAAACACTGAAGCTTTCTTT. Amino acids: CATGNRNTEAFF. The variable domain in full, completed from reference TRBV19 and TRBJ1-1, reads DGGITQSPKYLFRKEGQNVTLSCEQNLNHDAMYWYRQDPGQGLRLIYYSQIVNDFQKGDIAEGYSVSREKKESFPLTVTSAQKNPTAFYLCATGNRNTEAFFGQGTRLTVV.

This clone appeared once. J is TRBJ2-2 and V is TRBV28; 7 bases fit TRBD1. CDR1 MDHEN and CDR2 SYDVKM come from the germline V gene. The CDR3 is 14 residues long. The V and J ends lost 6 bases and 4 bases, in that order; junction bases with no gene match: 5. Here the CDR3 DNA reads TGTGCCAGCAGGTTGACAGGGCGCACCGGGGAGCTGTTTTTT. Amino acids: CASRLTGRTGELFF.

The chain employs TRBV5-1 and TRBJ2-7; TRBD1 is a possible D gene (6 bases). This CDR3 has 15 amino acids. The germline V gene has CDR1 SGHRS and CDR2 YFSETQ. Trimming removed 2 bases from V and 1 base from J, with 13 bases in between. CDR3 sequence: CASSLLGTTSYEQYF. Here the CDR3 DNA reads TGCGCCAGCAGCTTACTGGGGACAACTTCCTACGAGCAGTACTTC.